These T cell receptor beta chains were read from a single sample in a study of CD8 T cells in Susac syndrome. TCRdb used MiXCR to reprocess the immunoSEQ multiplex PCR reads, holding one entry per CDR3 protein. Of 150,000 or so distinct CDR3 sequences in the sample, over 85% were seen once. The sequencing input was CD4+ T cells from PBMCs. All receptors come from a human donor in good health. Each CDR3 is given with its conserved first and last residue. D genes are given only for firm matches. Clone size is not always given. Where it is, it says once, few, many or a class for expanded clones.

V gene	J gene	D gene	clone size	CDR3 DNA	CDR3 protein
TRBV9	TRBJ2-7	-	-	TGTGCCAGCAGCGTAGCCGCCAGGGACGTCGAGCAGTACTTC	CASSVAARDVEQYF
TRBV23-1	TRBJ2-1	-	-	TGCGCCAGCAGCCTCTTAGTGGAGGAGCAGTTCTTC	CASSLLVEEQFF
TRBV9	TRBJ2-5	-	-	TGTGCCAGCAGCGTAGGCCTATCGGGGGAGACCCAGTACTTC	CASSVGLSGETQYF
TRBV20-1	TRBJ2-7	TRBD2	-	TGCAGTGCTGGGGATACTAGCGGGGGGAGCCACGAGCAGTACTTC	CSAGDTSGGSHEQYF
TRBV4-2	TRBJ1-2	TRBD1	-	TGTGCCAGCAGCCACCTGGACAGGGGGGAAGGCTATGGCTACACCTTC	CASSHLDRGEGYGYTF
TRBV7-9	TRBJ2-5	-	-	TGTGCCAGCATCCGAGAGAGGTCGAAAGGAGGCCAAGAGACCCAGTACTTC	CASIRERSKGGQETQYF
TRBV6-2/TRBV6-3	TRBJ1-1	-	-	TGTGCCAGCAGGAGCCCCGGACAGAACACTGAAGCTTTCTTT	CASRSPGQNTEAFF
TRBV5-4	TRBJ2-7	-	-	TGTGCCAGCAGGACTTTCGGGACAAACCCCTACGAGCAGTACTTC	CASRTFGTNPYEQYF
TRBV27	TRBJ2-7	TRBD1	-	TGTGCCAGCAGACCACAGGGGTATGCCTCCTACGAGCAGTACTTC	CASRPQGYASYEQYF
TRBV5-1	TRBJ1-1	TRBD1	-	TGCGCCAGCAGCTTGGCAGGGGGCTGGACTGAAGCTTTCTTT	CASSLAGGWTEAFF
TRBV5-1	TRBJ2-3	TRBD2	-	TGCGCCAGCAGCTTTACCCGGGGGGTCACAGATACGCAGTATTTT	CASSFTRGVTDTQYF
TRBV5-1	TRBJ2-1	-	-	TGCGCCAGCAGCTTGCCGCGGGATGAGCAGTTCTTC	CASSLPRDEQFF
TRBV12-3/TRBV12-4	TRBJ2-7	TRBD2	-	TGTGCCAGCAGGCCCACTAGCGGGGGTGACGAGCAGTACTTC	CASRPTSGGDEQYF
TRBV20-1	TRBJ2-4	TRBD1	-	TGCAGTGCTGGGGACAGGGTGTCCAAAAACATTCAGTACTTC	CSAGDRVSKNIQYF
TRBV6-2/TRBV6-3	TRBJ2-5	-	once	TGTGCCAGCAGTGACCTCCGTGGTGTACTTGCCCAGTACTTC	CASSDLRGVLAQYF
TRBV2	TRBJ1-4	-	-	TGTGCCAGCAGTGAACAGGGCGGAGGAGAAAAACTGTTTTTT	CASSEQGGGEKLFF